This T cell receptor beta chain was recovered during a study of cytomegalovirus exposure and HLA in healthy donors. J gave up 4 bases and V 0 bases, and 6 bases lay outside the gene matches. This CDR3 region has 16 residues. In germline, CDR1 is LGHNA, CDR2 YSLEER. The sample holds a few counts of this clone. The target antigen is unknown. At collection, donors were nominally healthy, but unrecorded immune exposures were probable. 13 Jbeta primers and 60 Vbeta primers were used for the PCR. Measured with immunoSEQ multiplex PCR; TCRdb has only the in-frame clones, and not every one. The table records about 160,000 clones, approximately 79% of them present only once. Study-wide results and caveats: There were 150 to 200 TCR beta chains listed as cytomegalovirus-associated. Earlier analysis looked at TCR beta V segments, and most were productive about 90% or about 30% of the time.

Sequenced sample: PBMCs. The sequence was obtained from a human donor in good health. V is TRBV4-3 and J is TRBJ1-3, with 7 bases lining up with TRBD1. The CDR3 bases are TGCGCCAGCAGCCAAGAGACAGGGAGACTGGGAAACACCATATATTTT. Its protein is CASSQETGRLGNTIYF.